The clone carrying this T cell receptor (beta chain) was detected many times. Covering alpha and beta chains, TRAV- and TRBV-specific primers were used for the first-strand cDNA. TCRs were amplified for roughly 22 PCR cycles with a constant-region primer and V-primer adapter. Amplifying the isolated mRNA was done by in vitro transcription. TCRdb independently ran MiXCR on the reads; one entry per CDR3 protein. The sample carries 85,000 to 95,000 distinct CDR3 sequences, more than 7.5% recorded once. Time point denoted: before trial treatment. This record comes from a study of low-dose radiotherapy and immunotherapy resistance in tumors. Trimming took off 7 bases at V and 1 base at J, with 8 bases between the two ends. Germline V gene lookup returns CDR1 MDHEN and CDR2 SYDVKM. The CDR3 runs 12 residues.

The sample here was PBMCs, taken before treatment. The receptor was derived from a male donor with prostate cancer. The rearrangement joins TRBV28 to TRBJ2-7; D is perhaps TRBD1 (6 bases). The CDR3 reads CASNTGSYEQYF. The CDR3 nucleotides read TGTGCCAGCAACACAGGGTCCTACGAGCAGTACTTC. The variable domain in full, with the rest retrieved from reference TRBV28 and TRBJ2-7, is DVKVTQSSRYLVKRTGEKVFLECVQDMDHENMFWYRQDPGLGLRLIYFSYDVKMKEKGDIPEGYSVSREKKERFSLILESASTNQTSMYLCASNTGSYEQYFGPGTRLTVT.